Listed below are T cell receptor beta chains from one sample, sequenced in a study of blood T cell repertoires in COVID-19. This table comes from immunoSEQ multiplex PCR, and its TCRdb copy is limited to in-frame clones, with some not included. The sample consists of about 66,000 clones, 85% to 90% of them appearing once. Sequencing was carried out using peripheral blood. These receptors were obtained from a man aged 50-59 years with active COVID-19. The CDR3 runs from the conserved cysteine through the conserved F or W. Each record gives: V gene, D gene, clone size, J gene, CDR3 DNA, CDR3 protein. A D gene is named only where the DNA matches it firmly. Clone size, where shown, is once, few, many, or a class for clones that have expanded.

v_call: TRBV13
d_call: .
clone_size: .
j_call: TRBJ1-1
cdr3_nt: TGTGCCAGCAGCTTTTTTTCTCTATCCGGGACTGAAGCTTTCTTT
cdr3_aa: CASSFFSLSGTEAFF

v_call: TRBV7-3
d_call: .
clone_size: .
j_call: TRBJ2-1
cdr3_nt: TGTGCCAGCAGCGCCCGGGGAGGGGGGTCCTACAATGAGCAGTTCTTC
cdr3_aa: CASSARGGGSYNEQFF

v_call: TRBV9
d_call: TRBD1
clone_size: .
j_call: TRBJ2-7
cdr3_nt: TGTGCCAGCAGTCCCGGACAGGGGCTGAACTTC
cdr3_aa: CASSPGQGLNF

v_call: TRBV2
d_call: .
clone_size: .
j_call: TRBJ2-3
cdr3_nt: TGTGCCAGCGGGAGGCTTTCGTCTAGCACAGATACGCAGTATTTT
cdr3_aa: CASGRLSSSTDTQYF

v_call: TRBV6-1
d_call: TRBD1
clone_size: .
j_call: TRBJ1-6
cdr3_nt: TGTGCCAGCAGTGCCCGGGCAGGGGGTCTAAATTCACCCCTCCACTTT
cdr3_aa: CASSARAGGLNSPLHF

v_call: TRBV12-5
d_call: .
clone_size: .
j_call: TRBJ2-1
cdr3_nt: TGTGCTAGTGGTTACTGGTATGAGCAGTTCTTC
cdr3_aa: CASGYWYEQFF

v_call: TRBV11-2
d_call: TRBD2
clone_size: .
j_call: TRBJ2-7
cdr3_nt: TGTGCCAGCAGCCGTGGGACTAGCTCCTACGAGCAGTACTTC
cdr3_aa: CASSRGTSSYEQYF

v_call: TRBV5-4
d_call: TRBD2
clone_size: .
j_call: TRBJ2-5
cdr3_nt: TGTGCCAGCACCCCACGGGGGGGGGTCGGAGAGACCCAGTACTTC
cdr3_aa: CASTPRGGVGETQYF

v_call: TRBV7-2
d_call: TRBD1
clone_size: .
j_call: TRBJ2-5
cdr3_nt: TGTGCCAGCAGCTTACTCCTGACAGGGGAGACCCAGTACTTC
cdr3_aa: CASSLLLTGETQYF

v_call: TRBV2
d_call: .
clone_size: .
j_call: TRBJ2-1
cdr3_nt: TGTGCCAGCAGAGCGGCGGGGATCTACAATGAGCAGTTCTTC
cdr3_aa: CASRAAGIYNEQFF

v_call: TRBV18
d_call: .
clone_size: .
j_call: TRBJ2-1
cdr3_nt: TGTGCCAGCTCACCGAACGGGGCCTCAGGGGCAAATGAGCAGTTCTTC
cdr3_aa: CASSPNGASGANEQFF

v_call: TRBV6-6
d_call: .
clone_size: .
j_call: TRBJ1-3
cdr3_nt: TGTGCCAGCAGGACAGCGATCTCTGGAAACACCATATATTTT
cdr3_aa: CASRTAISGNTIYF

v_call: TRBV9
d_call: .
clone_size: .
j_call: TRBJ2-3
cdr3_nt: TGTGCCAGCAGCGTAAACCTGGGCAGGGGAGAAGATACGCAGTATTTT
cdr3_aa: CASSVNLGRGEDTQYF

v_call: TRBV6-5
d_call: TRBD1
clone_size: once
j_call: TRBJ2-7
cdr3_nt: TGTGCCAGCAGTTACCGGACAGGGAGGTGGGAGCAGTACTTC
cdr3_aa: CASSYRTGRWEQYF

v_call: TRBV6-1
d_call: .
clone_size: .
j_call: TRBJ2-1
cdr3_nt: TGTGCCAGCAGTGAAGGGAGTTACAGGGTATCGAACATTTACAATGAGCAGTTCTTC
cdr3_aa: CASSEGSYRVSNIYNEQFF

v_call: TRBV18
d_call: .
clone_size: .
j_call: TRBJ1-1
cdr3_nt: TGTGCCAGCTCACCACAGACGGGAGGGAACACTGAAGCTTTCTTT
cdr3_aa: CASSPQTGGNTEAFF

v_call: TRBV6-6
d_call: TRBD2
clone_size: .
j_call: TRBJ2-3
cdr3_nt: TGTGCCAGCAGTCGCGCCCCAATAGCGGGAGGCATCACAGATACGCAGTATTTT
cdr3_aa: CASSRAPIAGGITDTQYF

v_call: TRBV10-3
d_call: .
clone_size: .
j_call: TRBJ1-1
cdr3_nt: TGTGCCGTGAAGGAGCAGATTAACACTGAAGCTTTCTTT
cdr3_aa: CAVKEQINTEAFF

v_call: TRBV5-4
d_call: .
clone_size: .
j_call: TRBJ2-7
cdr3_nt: TGTGCCAGCAGCATCCAAAACTACGAGCAGTACTTC
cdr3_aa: CASSIQNYEQYF

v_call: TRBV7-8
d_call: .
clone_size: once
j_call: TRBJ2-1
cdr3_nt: TGTGCCAGCAGCTCAACCAGACTAGGGTATTCTGAGACCTACAATGAGCAGTTCTTC
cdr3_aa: CASSSTRLGYSETYNEQFF